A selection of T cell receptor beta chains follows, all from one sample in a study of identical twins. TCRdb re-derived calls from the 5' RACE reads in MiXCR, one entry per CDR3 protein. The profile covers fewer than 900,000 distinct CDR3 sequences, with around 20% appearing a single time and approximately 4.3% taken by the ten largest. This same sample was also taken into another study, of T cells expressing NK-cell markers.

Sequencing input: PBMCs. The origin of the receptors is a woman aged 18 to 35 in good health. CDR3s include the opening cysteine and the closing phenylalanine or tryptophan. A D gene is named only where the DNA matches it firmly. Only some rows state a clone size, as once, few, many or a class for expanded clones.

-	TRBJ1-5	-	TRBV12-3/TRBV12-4	TGTGCCAGCAGTTTTTCTTGGGCAGCTAATCAGCCCCAGCATTTT	CASSFSWAANQPQHF
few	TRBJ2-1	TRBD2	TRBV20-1	TGCAGTGCTAGAGATATCCGTGCGGGAGAGGAAAATGAGCAGTTCTTC	CSARDIRAGEENEQFF
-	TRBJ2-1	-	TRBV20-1	TGCAGTGCTAGAGATATGTCGGGAGAGCAGTTCTTC	CSARDMSGEQFF
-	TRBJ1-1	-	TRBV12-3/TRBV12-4	TGTGCAGCAGGGAGGGATGGGGACACTGAAGCTTTCTTT	CAAGRDGDTEAFF
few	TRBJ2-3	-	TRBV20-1	TGCAGTGCGGCCGGTGGGACAGATACGCAGTATTTT	CSAAGGTDTQYF
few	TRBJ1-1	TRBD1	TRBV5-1	TGCGCCAGCGGACAGGGGGCTATCGGCACTGAAGCTTTCTTT	CASGQGAIGTEAFF
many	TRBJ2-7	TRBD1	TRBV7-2	TGTGCCAGCAGCGAAGACCGGGACAGAGTGTCCGAGCAGTACTTC	CASSEDRDRVSEQYF
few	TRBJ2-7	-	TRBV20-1	TGCAGTGCTATCGGAACAGGTGGCTACGAGCAGTACTTC	CSAIGTGGYEQYF
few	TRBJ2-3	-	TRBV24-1	TGTGCCACCAGTGATTCAGGGGCTTACACAGATACGCAGTATTTT	CATSDSGAYTDTQYF
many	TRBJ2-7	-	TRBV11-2	TGTGCCAGCAGCTTAGAGCGAGCCTACGAGCAGTACTTC	CASSLERAYEQYF
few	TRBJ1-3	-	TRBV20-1	TGCAGTGCCAATCAGGGATACACCATATATTTT	CSANQGYTIYF
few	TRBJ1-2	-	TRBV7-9	TGTGCCAGCAGCCCCTTCGGGTTAGTTGGCTACACCTTC	CASSPFGLVGYTF
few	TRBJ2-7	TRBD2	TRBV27	TGTGCCAGCAGGTTAGCGGGAGCGGGGTACGAGCAGTACTTC	CASRLAGAGYEQYF
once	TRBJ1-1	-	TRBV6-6	TGTGCCAGCAGGGTGGGTGCTTCGAGTGAAGCTTTCTTT	CASRVGASSEAFF
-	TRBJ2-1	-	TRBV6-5	TGTGCCAGCAGTTACTCGGACCTCCTTCGAGAGCAGTTCTTC	CASSYSDLLREQFF
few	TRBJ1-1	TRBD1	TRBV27	TGTGCCAGCATAAATGACAGGGTCAGCACTGAAGCTTTCTTT	CASINDRVSTEAFF
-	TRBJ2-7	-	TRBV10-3	TGTGCCATCAGTCGGGGGTCCGAGCAGTACTTC	CAISRGSEQYF
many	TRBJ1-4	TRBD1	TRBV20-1	TGCAGTGCTAGACCGGGACAGGGTAATGAAAAACTGTTTTTT	CSARPGQGNEKLFF
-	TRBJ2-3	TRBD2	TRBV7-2	TGTGCCAGTAAGGGCCTAGCGGGAGATGTTAGCACAGATACGCAGTATTTT	CASKGLAGDVSTDTQYF
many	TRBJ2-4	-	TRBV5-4	TGTGCCAGCAGCTTGCGCAGCAAAAACATTCAGTACTTC	CASSLRSKNIQYF
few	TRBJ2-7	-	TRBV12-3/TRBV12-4	TGTGCCAGCAGTAACCGGGACGGATGGGGCGAGCAGTACTTC	CASSNRDGWGEQYF
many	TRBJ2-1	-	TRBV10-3	TGTGCCATCAGTTCGAACCCTAACAATGAGCAGTTCTTC	CAISSNPNNEQFF
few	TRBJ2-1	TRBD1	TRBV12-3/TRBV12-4	TGTGCCAGCAGTTTAAGCGGACAGGGTTTATCTGAGCAGTTCTTC	CASSLSGQGLSEQFF
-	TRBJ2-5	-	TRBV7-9	TGTGCCAGCAGCGGAGGACGGGAGTACCAAGAGACCCAGTACTTC	CASSGGREYQETQYF
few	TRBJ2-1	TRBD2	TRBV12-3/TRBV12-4	TGTGCCAGCAGTTTTAGCGGGCGGTACAATGAGCAGTTCTTC	CASSFSGRYNEQFF
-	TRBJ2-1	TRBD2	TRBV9	TGTGCCAGCAGCGTAGATCTTGGGGCTAGCGGTGAGCAGTTCTTC	CASSVDLGASGEQFF
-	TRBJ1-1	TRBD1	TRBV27	TGTGCCAGCAGTCCAATGACAGGGAGAAACACTGAAGCTTTCTTT	CASSPMTGRNTEAFF
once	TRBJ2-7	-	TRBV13	TGTGCCAGCAGCTTATGGGGAGGGGGGCTCTCCTACGAGCAGTACTTC	CASSLWGGGLSYEQYF
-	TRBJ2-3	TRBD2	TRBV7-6	TGTGCCAGCAGCTCCCGAGGGGCGGGAGTTAGGGATACGCAGTATTTT	CASSSRGAGVRDTQYF
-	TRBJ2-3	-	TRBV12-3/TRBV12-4	TGTGCCAGCAGGGGGGTGATGAGGATTTCAGATACGCAGTATTTT	CASRGVMRISDTQYF
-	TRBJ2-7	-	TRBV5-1	TGCGCCAGCAGATTAGCGGACAGGACCGAGCAGTACTTC	CASRLADRTEQYF
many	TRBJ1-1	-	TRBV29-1	TGCAGCGTTGAAGTAGAGAACACTGAAGCTTTCTTT	CSVEVENTEAFF
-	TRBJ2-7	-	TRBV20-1	TGCAGTGCTATCGGATTAGAGCAGTACTTC	CSAIGLEQYF
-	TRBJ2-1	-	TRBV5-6	TGTGCCAGCAGCCCTATTCCCTCCGGTGTCAATGAGCAGTTCTTC	CASSPIPSGVNEQFF
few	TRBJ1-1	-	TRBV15	TGTGCCACCAGCAGAGACACAAAAAACACTGAAGCTTTCTTT	CATSRDTKNTEAFF
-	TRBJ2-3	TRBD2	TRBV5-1	TGCGCCAGCAGCCCGACTAGCGGGGCTAGCACAGATACGCAGTATTTT	CASSPTSGASTDTQYF
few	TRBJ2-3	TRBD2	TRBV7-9	TGTGCCAGCAGCTCCGGGACTAGTGGGGATACGCAGTATTTT	CASSSGTSGDTQYF
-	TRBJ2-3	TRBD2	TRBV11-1	TGTGCCAGCAGCTTATACCACGGGACTAGCGGGAGGAGAGACACGCAGTATTTT	CASSLYHGTSGRRDTQYF
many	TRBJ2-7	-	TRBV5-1	TGCGCCAGCAGCTTGGGTCCGGCCAGCTACGAGCAGTACTTC	CASSLGPASYEQYF
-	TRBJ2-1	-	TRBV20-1	TGCAGTGCCGACCACAGCTCCTACAATGAGCAGTTCTTC	CSADHSSYNEQFF
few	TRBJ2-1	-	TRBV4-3	TGCGCCAGCAGCCAAGGGACCCAGCAGGGTAATGAGCAGTTCTTC	CASSQGTQQGNEQFF
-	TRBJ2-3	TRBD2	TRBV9	TGTGCCAGCAGCGTAGACGCTAGCGGGATTAGCACAGATACGCAGTATTTT	CASSVDASGISTDTQYF
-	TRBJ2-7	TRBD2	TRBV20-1	TGCAGTGCTCAGCGGGAGTTCATTTTCTACGAGCAGTACTTC	CSAQREFIFYEQYF
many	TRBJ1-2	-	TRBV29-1	TGCAGCGTTGATTCGTATGGGGCTTCTGGCTATGGCTACACCTTC	CSVDSYGASGYGYTF
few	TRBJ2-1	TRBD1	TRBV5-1	TGCGCCAGCAGACTGGACAGGGGGCGGAGGAATGAGCAGTTCTTC	CASRLDRGRRNEQFF
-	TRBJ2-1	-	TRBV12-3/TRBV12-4	TGTACCAGCAGATCGACGGACCCGTACAATGAGCAGTTCTTC	CTSRSTDPYNEQFF
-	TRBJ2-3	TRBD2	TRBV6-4	TGTGCCAGCAGTGACGAGCGGGGGGCAGATACGCAGTATTTT	CASSDERGADTQYF
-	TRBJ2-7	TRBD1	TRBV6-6	TGTGCCAGCAGTTCAGGGGGCTGGTACGAGCAGTACTTC	CASSSGGWYEQYF
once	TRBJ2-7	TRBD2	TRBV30	TGTGCCTGTTCCTCGACTAGCGACCCCTACGAGCAGTACTTC	CACSSTSDPYEQYF
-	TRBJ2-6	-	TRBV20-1	TGCAGTGCTAGAGCGCAGGAAGGGGCCAACGTCCTGACTTTC	CSARAQEGANVLTF
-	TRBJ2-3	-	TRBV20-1	TGCAGTGCCTCAAGGACTCGACTAGGGGATACGCAGTATTTT	CSASRTRLGDTQYF
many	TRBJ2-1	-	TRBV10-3	TGTGCCATCAGGGGACGGACGCAGTACAATGAGCAGTTCTTC	CAIRGRTQYNEQFF
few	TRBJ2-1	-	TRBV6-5	TGTGCCAGCAGTTATATTGGTCACGGTTGGCGAGCTTACAATGAGCAGTTCTTC	CASSYIGHGWRAYNEQFF